Listed below are T cell receptor beta chains from one sample, sequenced in a study of cytomegalovirus exposure and HLA in healthy donors. This table comes from immunoSEQ multiplex PCR, and its TCRdb copy is limited to in-frame clones, with some not included. In the table there are approximately 130,000 clones, about 77% of which are singletons. Sequenced sample: PBMCs. These receptors were obtained from a man in his fifties in good health and CMV-seronegative. Each CDR3 is given with its conserved first and last residue. D genes are given only for firm matches. Expanded clones get a size class; other rows say once, few or many, or leave the size out.

d_gene: NA; j_gene: TRBJ2-7; v_gene: TRBV28; abundance: NA; len: 17; CDR3nt: TGTGCCAGCAGTTTATCTCAGAGGAGGGCCGGAAACTACGAGCAGTACTTC; CDR3aa: CASSLSQRRAGNYEQYF
d_gene: TRBD2; j_gene: TRBJ2-1; v_gene: TRBV5-1; abundance: NA; len: 16; CDR3nt: TGCGCCAGCAGCTTGGAGCTAGCGGGAGGCATTGATGAGCAGTTCTTC; CDR3aa: CASSLELAGGIDEQFF
d_gene: TRBD2; j_gene: TRBJ2-2; v_gene: TRBV4-1; abundance: NA; len: 17; CDR3nt: TGCGCCAGCAGCCCCCACCCCCCAGCGGGAGGAACCGGGGAGCTGTTTTTT; CDR3aa: CASSPHPPAGGTGELFF
d_gene: TRBD1; j_gene: TRBJ1-2; v_gene: TRBV10-2; abundance: once; len: 12; CDR3nt: TGCGCCAGCAGAGGGACAGGCGAGGGCTACACCTTC; CDR3aa: CASRGTGEGYTF
d_gene: TRBD2; j_gene: TRBJ2-1; v_gene: TRBV13; abundance: few; len: 15; CDR3nt: TGTGCCAGCAGGAAAGCGGGAGGGCCCTACAATGAGCAGTTCTTC; CDR3aa: CASRKAGGPYNEQFF
d_gene: TRBD1; j_gene: TRBJ2-5; v_gene: TRBV5-1; abundance: NA; len: 14; CDR3nt: TGCGCCAGCAGCCCGGGGACAGGCCAAGAGACCCAGTACTTC; CDR3aa: CASSPGTGQETQYF
d_gene: TRBD1; j_gene: TRBJ2-7; v_gene: TRBV5-1; abundance: NA; len: 14; CDR3nt: TGCGCCAGCAGCGTCACAGGGGGCTCCTACGAGCAGTACTTC; CDR3aa: CASSVTGGSYEQYF
d_gene: NA; j_gene: TRBJ2-5; v_gene: TRBV11-2; abundance: NA; len: 13; CDR3nt: TGTGCCAGCAGCCGGGACAACCAAGAGACCCAGTACTTC; CDR3aa: CASSRDNQETQYF
d_gene: NA; j_gene: TRBJ1-4; v_gene: TRBV5-1; abundance: once; len: 16; CDR3nt: TGCGCCAGCAGCTTTTCTTTAAGGGAGTCCGGCGAAAAACTGTTTTTT; CDR3aa: CASSFSLRESGEKLFF
d_gene: TRBD1; j_gene: TRBJ1-2; v_gene: TRBV7-6; abundance: NA; len: 14; CDR3nt: TGTGCCAGCAGCCCCCGGACAGGGAACTATGGCTACACCTTC; CDR3aa: CASSPRTGNYGYTF
d_gene: NA; j_gene: TRBJ2-7; v_gene: TRBV11-3; abundance: NA; len: 14; CDR3nt: TGTGCCAGCAGCAAGACAGGTACAGGGAACGAGCAGTACTTC; CDR3aa: CASSKTGTGNEQYF
d_gene: NA; j_gene: TRBJ1-1; v_gene: TRBV27; abundance: NA; len: 14; CDR3nt: TGTGCCAGCAGTCCCAGGGTCGGGAACACTGAAGCTTTCTTT; CDR3aa: CASSPRVGNTEAFF
d_gene: TRBD1; j_gene: TRBJ2-1; v_gene: TRBV19; abundance: NA; len: 15; CDR3nt: TGTGCCAGTAGTTTCCGGGACAGAACATACAATGAGCAGTTCTTC; CDR3aa: CASSFRDRTYNEQFF
d_gene: NA; j_gene: TRBJ1-2; v_gene: TRBV6-5; abundance: few; len: 15; CDR3nt: TGTGCCAGCAGCCAGACAGGTCTTACTAACTATGGCTACACCTTC; CDR3aa: CASSQTGLTNYGYTF
d_gene: TRBD1; j_gene: TRBJ2-7; v_gene: TRBV5-4; abundance: NA; len: 14; CDR3nt: TGTGCCAGCAGCCTCGACAGGGGGAAATACGAGCAGTACTTC; CDR3aa: CASSLDRGKYEQYF
d_gene: NA; j_gene: TRBJ1-1; v_gene: TRBV28; abundance: once; len: 15; CDR3nt: TGTGCCAGTCGCCCACGGGGAAACTGGAACACTGAAGCTTTCTTT; CDR3aa: CASRPRGNWNTEAFF
d_gene: NA; j_gene: TRBJ1-4; v_gene: TRBV28; abundance: NA; len: 15; CDR3nt: TGTGCCAGCAGTTTATTGGTCGGTTTCGATGAAAAACTGTTTTTT; CDR3aa: CASSLLVGFDEKLFF
d_gene: TRBD1; j_gene: TRBJ1-5; v_gene: TRBV15; abundance: NA; len: 19; CDR3nt: TGTGCCACCAGCAGAGATGTGATCCTTCAGGGGGCGGCCAATCAGCCCCAGCATTTT; CDR3aa: CATSRDVILQGAANQPQHF
d_gene: NA; j_gene: TRBJ2-5; v_gene: TRBV6-6; abundance: NA; len: 13; CDR3nt: TGTGCCAGCGCCGGGACAAGCCAAGAGACCCAGTACTTC; CDR3aa: CASAGTSQETQYF
d_gene: NA; j_gene: TRBJ2-4; v_gene: TRBV5-8; abundance: few; len: 19; CDR3nt: TGTGCCAGCAGCGCCGAATCAGGGGCCAAGTACTTAGCCAAAAACATTCAGTACTTC; CDR3aa: CASSAESGAKYLAKNIQYF
d_gene: NA; j_gene: TRBJ2-5; v_gene: TRBV4-1; abundance: NA; len: 13; CDR3nt: TGCGCCACCCTACAGGGCGCAGAAGAGACCCAGTACTTC; CDR3aa: CATLQGAEETQYF
d_gene: TRBD2; j_gene: TRBJ2-3; v_gene: TRBV29-1; abundance: NA; len: 14; CDR3nt: TGCAGCGTTTTTGGCGGGGGGGAGGTTGGTACGCAGTATTTT; CDR3aa: CSVFGGGEVGTQYF
d_gene: TRBD2; j_gene: TRBJ2-3; v_gene: TRBV29-1; abundance: NA; len: 14; CDR3nt: TGCAGCGGAATACTAGCGGGAGTCCAAGATACGCAGTATTTT; CDR3aa: CSGILAGVQDTQYF
d_gene: NA; j_gene: TRBJ2-7; v_gene: TRBV5-6; abundance: few; len: 12; CDR3nt: TGTGCCAGCAGCTCGAGCTCCTACGAGCAGTACTTC; CDR3aa: CASSSSSYEQYF
d_gene: NA; j_gene: TRBJ2-2; v_gene: TRBV7-2; abundance: NA; len: 15; CDR3nt: TGTGCCAGCAGCTTGGACAGTCTAAGCACCGGGGAGCTGTTTTTT; CDR3aa: CASSLDSLSTGELFF
d_gene: TRBD1; j_gene: TRBJ1-2; v_gene: TRBV27; abundance: NA; len: 19; CDR3nt: TGTGCCAGCAGTCCCACGGCGAGACAGGGGGCCTTGCAACTCTATGGCTACACCTTC; CDR3aa: CASSPTARQGALQLYGYTF
d_gene: NA; j_gene: TRBJ2-5; v_gene: TRBV5-6; abundance: NA; len: 13; CDR3nt: TGTGCCAGCAGACAAGTCCCTCAAGAGACCCAGTACTTC; CDR3aa: CASRQVPQETQYF
d_gene: TRBD2; j_gene: TRBJ2-5; v_gene: TRBV10-1; abundance: NA; len: 16; CDR3nt: TGCGCCAGCAGTGAGGGGGCTAGCGGATCCCAAGAGACCCAGTACTTC; CDR3aa: CASSEGASGSQETQYF
d_gene: TRBD1; j_gene: TRBJ1-2; v_gene: TRBV10-3; abundance: NA; len: 12; CDR3nt: TGTGCCATCAATGGACAGGGGAGAGGCTACACCTTC; CDR3aa: CAINGQGRGYTF
d_gene: NA; j_gene: TRBJ2-5; v_gene: TRBV28; abundance: few; len: 18; CDR3nt: TGTGCCAGCAGTAGCGTACATGCGTGGGGGAGGCGGTTGGAGACCCAGTACTTC; CDR3aa: CASSSVHAWGRRLETQYF
d_gene: NA; j_gene: TRBJ2-7; v_gene: TRBV19; abundance: NA; len: 14; CDR3nt: TGTGCCAGTAGTGCGACTAGATGGAGCTACGAGCAGTACTTC; CDR3aa: CASSATRWSYEQYF
d_gene: NA; j_gene: TRBJ2-1; v_gene: TRBV5-1; abundance: NA; len: 15; CDR3nt: TGCGCCAGCAGCTTGGTAGCAGTTACCTACAATGAGCAGTTCTTC; CDR3aa: CASSLVAVTYNEQFF
d_gene: TRBD1; j_gene: TRBJ2-5; v_gene: TRBV7-2; abundance: NA; len: 15; CDR3nt: TGTGCCAGCAGCCCGGGACAGGGTGGTGGAGAGACCCAGTACTTC; CDR3aa: CASSPGQGGGETQYF
d_gene: NA; j_gene: TRBJ2-5; v_gene: TRBV28; abundance: NA; len: 14; CDR3nt: TGTGCCAGCAGCTCCTCTGACGGCGGAGAGACCCAGTACTTC; CDR3aa: CASSSSDGGETQYF
d_gene: NA; j_gene: TRBJ1-4; v_gene: TRBV6-6; abundance: few; len: 13; CDR3nt: TGTGCCAGCAGGGGACTCTTAGGTGAAAAACTGTTTTTT; CDR3aa: CASRGLLGEKLFF
d_gene: NA; j_gene: TRBJ1-2; v_gene: TRBV28; abundance: NA; len: 16; CDR3nt: TGTGCCAGCAGTACCATATTGCAGGGCAGAACCTATGGCTACACCTTC; CDR3aa: CASSTILQGRTYGYTF
d_gene: TRBD1; j_gene: TRBJ2-7; v_gene: TRBV5-5; abundance: NA; len: 15; CDR3nt: TGTGCCAGCAGCTTGACCGACAGGGCCCCCTACGAGCAGTACTTC; CDR3aa: CASSLTDRAPYEQYF
d_gene: NA; j_gene: TRBJ2-7; v_gene: TRBV28; abundance: NA; len: 15; CDR3nt: TGTGCCAGCAGTTTAAGTTGGCAGAACTCCTACGAGCAGTACTTC; CDR3aa: CASSLSWQNSYEQYF
d_gene: TRBD1; j_gene: TRBJ2-2; v_gene: TRBV6-5; abundance: NA; len: 15; CDR3nt: TGTGCCTCGGAACGACAGGGGGTAGGGACCGGGGAGCTGTTTTTT; CDR3aa: CASERQGVGTGELFF
d_gene: TRBD2; j_gene: TRBJ2-1; v_gene: TRBV29-1; abundance: few; len: 14; CDR3nt: TGCAGCCTTATAAGGACTAGCGGTTACAATGAGCAGTTCTTC; CDR3aa: CSLIRTSGYNEQFF